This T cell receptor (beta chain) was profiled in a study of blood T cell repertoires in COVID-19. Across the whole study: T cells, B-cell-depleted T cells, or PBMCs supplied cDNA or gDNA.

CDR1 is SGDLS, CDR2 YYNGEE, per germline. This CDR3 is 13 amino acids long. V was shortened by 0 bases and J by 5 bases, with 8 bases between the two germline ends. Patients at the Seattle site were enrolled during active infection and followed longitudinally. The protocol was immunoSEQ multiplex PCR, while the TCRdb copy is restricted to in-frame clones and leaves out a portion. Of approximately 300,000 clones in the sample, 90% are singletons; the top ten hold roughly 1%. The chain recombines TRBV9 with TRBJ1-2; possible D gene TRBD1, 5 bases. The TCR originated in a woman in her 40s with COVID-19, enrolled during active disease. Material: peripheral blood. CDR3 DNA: TGTGCCAGCAGCGTAGGTGGACAATATGGCTACACCTTC. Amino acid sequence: CASSVGGQYGYTF.